This is a list of T cell receptor beta chains from one sample in a study of monozygotic twins with inflammatory bowel disease. TCRdb reprocessed the 5' RACE reads and keeps a single row for each CDR3 protein, giving no DNA. There are fewer than 550,000 distinct CDR3 sequences in the sample, with about 2.4% held by the top ten. Sequencing input: blood. The receptors shown here come from a human donor with ulcerative colitis or Crohn's disease, or a healthy co-twin of an affected twin (not recorded which). Both conserved end residues are part of each CDR3.

TRBV5-1	TRBJ1-2	CASSLDWQGNYGYTF
TRBV6-2/TRBV6-3	TRBJ2-2	CASSYWGTGELFF
TRBV7-2	TRBJ2-3	CASSLGQTVDTQYF
TRBV15	TRBJ1-5	CATSREGHQPQHF
TRBV7-2	TRBJ1-5	CASSLGGPINQPQHF
TRBV19	TRBJ1-2	CASSIEGGYGYTF
TRBV12-3/TRBV12-4	TRBJ2-3	CASSFAGGATAAQYF
TRBV7-8	TRBJ1-3	CASQTQGIPGNTIYF
TRBV9	TRBJ2-3	CASGPLGGGSGNTQYF
TRBV20-1	TRBJ2-1	CSAPGPTGGPVNEQFF
TRBV16	TRBJ2-1	CASSRASTGGQFF
TRBV11-3	TRBJ2-5	CASSLQGPMETQYF
TRBV5-4	TRBJ1-2	CASRQGAAPYGYTF
TRBV7-2	TRBJ2-1	CASSLGTYGINEQFF
TRBV3-1	TRBJ2-2	CASRATGTVTGELFF
TRBV20-1	TRBJ2-1	CSVAGTDYYNEQFF
TRBV20-1	TRBJ2-2	CSARDTGELFF
TRBV3-1	TRBJ1-3	CASSQEDRISGNTIYF
TRBV5-1	TRBJ1-4	CASSVDRGSEKLFF
TRBV5-1	TRBJ2-1	CASSPSTSGGFSYNEQFF
TRBV2	TRBJ1-4	CASRDSARGEKLFF
TRBV10-3	TRBJ2-3	CAISSGLTDTQYF
TRBV7-2	TRBJ1-2	CASSPGTVIDGYTF
TRBV9	TRBJ2-2	CASSVGGVSGELFF
TRBV6-1	TRBJ2-1	CASSGDRGSSYNEQFF
TRBV20-1	TRBJ1-4	CSARDYRDNGEKLFF
TRBV11-2	TRBJ1-2	CASSVRVANYGYTF
TRBV5-6	TRBJ2-1	CASSHGLPVDNEQFF
TRBV12-3/TRBV12-4	TRBJ1-5	CASSPLSQPQHF
TRBV20-1	TRBJ1-1	CSARSPGHNTEAFF
TRBV4-2	TRBJ2-2	CASSPLAEDTGELFF
TRBV6-5	TRBJ1-1	CATQGNTEAFF
TRBV2	TRBJ1-2	CASSDWTGKGGYTF
TRBV12-3/TRBV12-4	TRBJ2-3	CASSFKGSVAGATDTQYF
TRBV5-1	TRBJ2-6	CASSGAGANVLTF
TRBV29-1	TRBJ1-1	CSVVEQGGTEAFF
TRBV20-1	TRBJ2-1	CSALAGDSYNEQFF
TRBV5-1	TRBJ2-1	CASGEGGGNNEQFF
TRBV7-3	TRBJ2-1	CASGQGVDNEQFF
TRBV6-2/TRBV6-3	TRBJ1-1	CASNPQGLAEAFF
TRBV11-2	TRBJ2-3	CASSSPLDGTQYF
TRBV7-9	TRBJ1-4	CASREDSNEKLFF
TRBV28	TRBJ2-7	CATFGSYEQYF
TRBV25-1	TRBJ2-7	CASSDPRSYEQYF
TRBV5-6	TRBJ2-1	CASSWGEGNEQFF
TRBV19	TRBJ2-1	CASSTGDGQDYNEQFF
TRBV18	TRBJ2-3	CASSPSGVATDTQYF
TRBV3-1	TRBJ2-1	CASSQQSGSPNEQFF
TRBV7-9	TRBJ2-5	CASTSVGGEETQYF